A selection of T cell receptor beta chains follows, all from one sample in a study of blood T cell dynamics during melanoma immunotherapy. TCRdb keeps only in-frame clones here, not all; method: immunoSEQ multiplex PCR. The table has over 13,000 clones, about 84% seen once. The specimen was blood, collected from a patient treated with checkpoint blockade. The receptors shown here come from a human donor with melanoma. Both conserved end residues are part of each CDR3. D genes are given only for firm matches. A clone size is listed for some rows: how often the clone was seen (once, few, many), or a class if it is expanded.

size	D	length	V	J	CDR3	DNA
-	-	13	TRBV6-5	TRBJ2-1	CASSLPPHREQFF	TGTGCCAGCAGTCTGCCCCCCCATCGTGAGCAGTTCTTC
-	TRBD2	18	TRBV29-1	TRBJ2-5	CSVAGGLAGGHQLETQYF	TGCAGCGTCGCGGGCGGACTAGCGGGGGGTCACCAACTGGAGACCCAGTACTTC
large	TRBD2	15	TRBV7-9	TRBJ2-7	CASSLGTSLRYEQYF	TGTGCCAGCAGCTTAGGGACTAGCTTGCGCTACGAGCAGTACTTC
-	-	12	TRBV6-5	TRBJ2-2	CASSKNTGELFF	TGTGCCAGCAGCAAGAACACCGGGGAGCTGTTTTTT
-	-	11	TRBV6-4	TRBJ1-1	CASPGDTEAFF	TGTGCCAGCCCGGGGGATACTGAAGCTTTCTTT
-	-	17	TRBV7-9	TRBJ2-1	CASSQPQRAATNNEQFF	TGTGCCAGCAGCCAGCCACAACGGGCGGCTACTAACAATGAGCAGTTCTTC
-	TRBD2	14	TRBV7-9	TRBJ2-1	CASSSGGPGNEQFF	TGTGCCAGCAGCTCGGGGGGGCCGGGCAATGAGCAGTTCTTC
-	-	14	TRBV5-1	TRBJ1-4	CASSLSARNEKLFF	TGCGCCAGCAGCTTGTCGGCCAGAAATGAAAAACTGTTTTTT
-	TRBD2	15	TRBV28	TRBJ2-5	CASSPPLADQETQYF	TGTGCCAGCAGTCCCCCCCTAGCGGATCAAGAGACCCAGTACTTC
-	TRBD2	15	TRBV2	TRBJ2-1	CASIRTSGGGYEQFF	TGTGCCAGCATTAGGACTAGCGGGGGTGGGTATGAGCAGTTCTTC
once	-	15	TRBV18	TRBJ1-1	CASSEMEGGITEAFF	TGTGCCAGCTCAGAAATGGAAGGGGGGATCACTGAAGCTTTCTTT
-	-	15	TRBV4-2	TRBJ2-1	CASSPHRGEYNEQFF	TGTGCCAGCAGCCCCCATCGTGGGGAATACAATGAGCAGTTCTTC
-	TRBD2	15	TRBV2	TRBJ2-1	CASNSGTSTYNEQFF	TGTGCCAGCAATTCCGGGACTAGCACCTACAATGAGCAGTTCTTC
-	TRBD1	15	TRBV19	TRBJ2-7	CASSISRTGTYEQYF	TGTGCCAGTAGTATCTCGAGGACAGGCACCTACGAGCAGTACTTC
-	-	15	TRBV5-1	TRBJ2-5	CASSPVGGALETQYF	TGCGCCAGCAGCCCAGTTGGGGGGGCCTTAGAGACCCAGTACTTC
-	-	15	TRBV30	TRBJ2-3	CAWSALYRLEDTQYF	TGTGCCTGGAGTGCCCTATACCGTTTAGAAGATACGCAGTATTTT
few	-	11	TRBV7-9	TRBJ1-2	CASSQMGQLTF	TGTGCCAGCAGCCAGATGGGACAACTGACCTTC
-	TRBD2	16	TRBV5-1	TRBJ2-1	CASSSMLAGGYNEQFF	TGCGCCAGCAGCTCGATGCTAGCGGGGGGTTACAATGAGCAGTTCTTC
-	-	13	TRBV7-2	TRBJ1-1	CASSLGVSTEAFF	TGTGCCAGCAGCTTAGGGGTCAGCACTGAAGCTTTCTTT
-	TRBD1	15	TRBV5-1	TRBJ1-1	CASSLNQGAYTEAFF	TGCGCCAGCAGCTTGAACCAGGGGGCTTACACTGAAGCTTTCTTT
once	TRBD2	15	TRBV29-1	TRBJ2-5	CSVRTSGGARETQYF	TGCAGCGTTAGGACTAGCGGGGGGGCACGAGAGACCCAGTACTTC
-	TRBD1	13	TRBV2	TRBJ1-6	CASDGQEHSPLHF	TGTGCCAGCGACGGACAGGAGCATTCACCCCTCCACTTT
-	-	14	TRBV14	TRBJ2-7	CASSQRRGSYEQYF	TGTGCCAGCAGCCAAAGGAGGGGCTCCTACGAGCAGTACTTC
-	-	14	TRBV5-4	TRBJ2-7	CASSLVGGKYEQYF	TGTGCCAGCAGCTTGGTTGGAGGGAAATACGAGCAGTACTTC
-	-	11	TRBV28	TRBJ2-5	CASSLRGGHYF	TGTGCCAGCAGTCTTCGGGGCGGTCACTACTTC
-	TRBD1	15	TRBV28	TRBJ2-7	CASSFSGTGRYEQYF	TGTGCCAGCAGCTTCTCCGGGACAGGGCGTTACGAGCAGTACTTC
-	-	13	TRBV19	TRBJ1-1	CASSIRGPGEAFF	TGTGCCAGTAGTATACGCGGCCCCGGGGAAGCTTTCTTT
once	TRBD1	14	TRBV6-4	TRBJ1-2	CASSDELQGGGYTF	TGTGCCAGCAGTGACGAACTTCAGGGGGGAGGCTACACCTTC
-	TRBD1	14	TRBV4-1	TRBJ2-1	CASSRTGAYNEQFF	TGCGCCAGCAGCCGCACAGGGGCCTACAATGAGCAGTTCTTC
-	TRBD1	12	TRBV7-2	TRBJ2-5	CAWGQGQETQYF	TGTGCCTGGGGACAGGGACAAGAGACCCAGTACTTC
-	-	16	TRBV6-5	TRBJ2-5	CASSYGVREIGETQYF	TGTGCCAGCAGTTACGGGGTCAGGGAAATCGGAGAGACCCAGTACTTC
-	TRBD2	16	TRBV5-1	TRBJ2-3	CASSLASGGTRDTQYF	TGCGCCAGCAGCTTGGCTAGCGGGGGGACTAGGGATACGCAGTATTTT
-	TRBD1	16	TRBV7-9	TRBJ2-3	CASSLGWTGDTDTQYF	TGTGCCAGCAGCTTAGGTTGGACAGGGGACACAGATACGCAGTATTTT
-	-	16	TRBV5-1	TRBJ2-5	CASSLLSGLMKETQYF	TGCGCCAGCAGCCTCCTTAGCGGATTAATGAAGGAGACCCAGTACTTC
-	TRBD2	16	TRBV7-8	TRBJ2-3	CASSFTGTRATDTQYF	TGTGCCAGCAGCTTTACCGGGACTAGGGCGACAGATACGCAGTATTTT
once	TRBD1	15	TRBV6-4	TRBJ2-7	CASSYLGQGAYEQYF	TGTGCCAGCAGTTACTTGGGACAGGGGGCCTACGAGCAGTACTTC
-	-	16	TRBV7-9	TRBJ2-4	CASSLSWGQAKNIQYF	TGTGCCAGCAGCTTGTCTTGGGGCCAAGCCAAAAACATTCAGTACTTC
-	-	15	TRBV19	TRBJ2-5	CASSVSGTAVETQYF	TGTGCCAGTAGTGTGTCCGGGACGGCCGTAGAGACCCAGTACTTC
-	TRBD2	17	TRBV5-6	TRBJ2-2	CASSAPPGLPNTGELFF	TGTGCCAGCAGCGCCCCCCCGGGACTACCTAACACCGGGGAGCTGTTTTTT
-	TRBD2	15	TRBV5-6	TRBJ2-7	CASSLGSGRQYEQYF	TGTGCCAGCAGCTTGGGTAGCGGGCGTCAGTACGAGCAGTACTTC
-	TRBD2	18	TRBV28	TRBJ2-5	CASSPRVSGGTGGETQYF	TGTGCCAGCAGTCCTCGGGTTAGCGGGGGCACCGGGGGGGAGACCCAGTACTTC
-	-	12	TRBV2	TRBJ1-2	CASSESAYGYTF	TGTGCCAGCAGTGAATCCGCCTATGGCTACACCTTC
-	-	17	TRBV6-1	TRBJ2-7	CASSANSGGRWRDEQYF	TGTGCCAGCAGTGCAAACTCTGGGGGGCGTTGGCGAGACGAGCAGTACTTC
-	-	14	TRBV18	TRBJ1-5	CASSPTGNAQPQHF	TGTGCCAGCTCACCGACTGGAAACGCTCAGCCCCAGCATTTT
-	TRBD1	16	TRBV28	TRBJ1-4	CASSSTPTGGNEKLFF	TGTGCCAGCAGTTCAACCCCGACAGGGGGTAATGAAAAACTGTTTTTT
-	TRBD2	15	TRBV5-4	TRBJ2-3	CASSPRLADTDTQYF	TGTGCCAGCAGCCCCAGACTAGCAGACACAGATACGCAGTATTTT
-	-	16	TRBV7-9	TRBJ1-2	CASSSDRQGVDYGYTF	TGTGCCAGCAGCTCCGATCGCCAGGGAGTGGACTATGGCTACACCTTC
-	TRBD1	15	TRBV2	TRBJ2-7	CASSEQGTFNYEQYF	TGTGCCAGCAGCGAACAGGGGACCTTCAACTACGAGCAGTACTTC
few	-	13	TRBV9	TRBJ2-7	CASSRGDIHEQYF	TGTGCCAGCAGCAGAGGGGATATCCACGAGCAGTACTTC
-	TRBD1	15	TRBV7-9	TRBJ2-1	CASSPRDRDYNEQFF	TGTGCCAGCAGCCCCCGGGACAGAGACTACAATGAGCAGTTCTTC
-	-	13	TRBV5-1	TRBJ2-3	CASSLGTEDTQYF	TGCGCCAGCAGCTTGGGGACAGAAGATACGCAGTATTTT
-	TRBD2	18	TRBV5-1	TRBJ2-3	CASSETSGGAGGPDTQYF	TGCGCCAGCAGCGAGACTAGCGGGGGGGCTGGAGGCCCAGATACGCAGTATTTT
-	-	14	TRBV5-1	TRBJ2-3	CASSLAVSTDTQYF	TGCGCCAGCAGCTTGGCAGTAAGCACAGATACGCAGTATTTT
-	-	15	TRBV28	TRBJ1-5	CASSLPGVREQPQHF	TGTGCCAGCAGTTTGCCGGGGGTGAGGGAACAGCCCCAGCATTTT
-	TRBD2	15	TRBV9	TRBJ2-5	CASSVGGGAGETQYF	TGTGCCAGCAGCGTAGGCGGGGGGGCCGGGGAGACCCAGTACTTC
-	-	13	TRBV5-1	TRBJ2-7	CASSKTDSYEQYF	TGCGCCAGCAGCAAGACAGACTCCTACGAGCAGTACTTC